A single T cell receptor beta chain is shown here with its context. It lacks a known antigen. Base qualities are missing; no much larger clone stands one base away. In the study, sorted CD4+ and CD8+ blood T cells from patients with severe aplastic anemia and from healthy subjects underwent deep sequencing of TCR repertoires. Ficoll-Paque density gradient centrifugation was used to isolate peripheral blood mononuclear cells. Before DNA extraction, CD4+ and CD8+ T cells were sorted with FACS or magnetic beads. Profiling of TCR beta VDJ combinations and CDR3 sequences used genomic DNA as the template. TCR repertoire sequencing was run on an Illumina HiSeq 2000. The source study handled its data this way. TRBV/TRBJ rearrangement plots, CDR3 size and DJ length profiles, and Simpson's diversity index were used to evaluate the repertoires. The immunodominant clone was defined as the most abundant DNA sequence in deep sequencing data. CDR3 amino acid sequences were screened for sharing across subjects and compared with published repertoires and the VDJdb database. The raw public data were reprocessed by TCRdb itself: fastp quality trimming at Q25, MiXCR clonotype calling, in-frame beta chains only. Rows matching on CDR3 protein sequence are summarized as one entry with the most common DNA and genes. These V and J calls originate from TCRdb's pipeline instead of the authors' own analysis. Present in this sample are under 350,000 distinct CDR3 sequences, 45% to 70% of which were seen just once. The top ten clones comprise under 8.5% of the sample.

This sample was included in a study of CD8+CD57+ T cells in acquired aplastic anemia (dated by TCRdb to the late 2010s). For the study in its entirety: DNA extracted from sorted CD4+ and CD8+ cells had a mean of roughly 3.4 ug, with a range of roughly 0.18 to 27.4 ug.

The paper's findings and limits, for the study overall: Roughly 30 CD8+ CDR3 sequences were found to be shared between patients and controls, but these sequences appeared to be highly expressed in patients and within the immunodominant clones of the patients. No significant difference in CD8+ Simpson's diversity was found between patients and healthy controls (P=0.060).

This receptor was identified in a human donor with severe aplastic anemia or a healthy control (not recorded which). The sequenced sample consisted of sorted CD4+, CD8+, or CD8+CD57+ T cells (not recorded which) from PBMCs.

The nucleotides are TGCGCCAGCAGCCAGGACCCCGCCGGTCAGGGGCCAGGATCCGGGGAGCTGTTTTTT. The translation is CASSQDPAGQGPGSGELFF. This chain joins TRBV4-1 to TRBJ2-2, with a weak D call of TRBD1 (6 bases match). The germline V gene supplies CDR1 MGHRA and CDR2 YSYEKL. The CDR3 starts with the cysteine, ends with the phenylalanine, and has 19 residues. CDR3 DNA is the only sequence kept; it has 57 bases, read in frame from the first base. V is shortened by 3 bases, J by 6 bases, and the region joining them spans 26 bases.